These 28 T cell receptor beta chains originate from one sample sequenced in a study of T-cell reconstitution after alpha-beta-depleted transplantation in children. Unique molecular identifiers were incorporated when the TCRbeta library was constructed. TCRdb reprocessed the PCR reads with MiXCR, giving one entry per CDR3 protein. The sample shows about 460,000 distinct CDR3 sequences, roughly a tenth of them seen only once. Sequencing used PBMCs, obtained before TCRalphabeta/CD19-depleted stem cell transplant. All receptors derive from a child aged 2 to 10 with inherited bone marrow failure, due to receive a stem cell transplant.

The chain links TRBV11-2 to TRBJ1-1, with unresolved D. Germline CDR1 and CDR2: SGHAT and FQNNGV. Trimming removed 4 bases from V and 7 bases from J, with 22 bases in between. The CDR3 totals 16 residues. The DNA for the CDR3 is TGTGCCAGCAGCTCCCTCCTTATGCTAAAGAATGGTGAAGCTTTCTTT. It codes for CASSSLLMLKNGEAFF.

At least ten counts were recorded for this clonotype. The V gene is TRBV7-9, the J gene TRBJ2-2; D is ambiguous. Germline V gene data show CDR1 as SEHNR and CDR2 as FQNEAQ (reference sequence). V was cut by 10 bases and J by 0 bases, with 9 bases left in between. CDR3 length equals 13 residues. DNA for the CDR3: TGTGCCAAGGGCGGTACGAACACCGGGGAGCTGTTTTTT. This encodes CAKGGTNTGELFF.

This clonotype was seen only a few times. The J gene is TRBJ2-2, the V gene TRBV30, with D unresolved. Per the germline V gene, CDR1 is GTSNPN and CDR2 is SVGIG (reference sequence). V lost 4 bases and J lost 4, with 10 bases in between. The CDR3 is 13 amino acids. CDR3 sequence: CAWMNLITGELFF. The CDR3 DNA reads as TGTGCCTGGATGAATCTGATCACCGGGGAGCTGTTTTTT.

A remark on this clonotype: One end of the junction is discordant with germline, which a read error may explain. V usage is TRBV5-1 and J usage is TRBJ1-1; 8 bases agree with TRBD1. Germline-derived CDR1 and CDR2 are SGHRS and YFSETQ. This CDR3 has 14 residues. CDR3 residues: CTSSPTGVNTEAFF. Here the CDR3 DNA reads TGCACCAGCAGCCCGACAGGGGTGAACACTGAAGCTTTCTTT.

Regarding this clonotype: This may arise from a read error, as a much more abundant clone is one base away. The V and J genes are TRBV10-1 and TRBJ2-1; D gene uncertain. The CDR3 runs to 14 residues. The germline CDR1 and CDR2 sequences are WNHNN and SYGVQD (reference sequence). V shed 0 bases and J shed 8 bases, with 11 bases lying between them. The CDR3 spells CASSESRRFDEQFF. CDR3 nucleotides: TGCGCCAGCAGTGAGTCTCGCAGGTTCGATGAGCAGTTCTTC.

This clonotype has only a few counts. V is TRBV7-8 and J is TRBJ1-2; 7 nucleotides align to TRBD1. Trimming at V came to 1 base and at J to 4 bases, leaving 12 bases not matched to a gene. The CDR3 contains 17 residues. The germline V gene encodes CDR1 SGHVS and CDR2 FQNEAQ. The CDR3 loop reads CASSLGQGRPGAYGYTF. In nucleotides, the CDR3 is TGTGCCAGCAGCTTAGGACAGGGAAGGCCTGGGGCCTATGGCTACACCTTC.

This clonotype was counted ten times or more. The chain uses TRBV29-1 and TRBJ1-3; possibly TRBD1 for D (6 bases). This CDR3 comprises 13 residues. V dropped 7 bases and J dropped 2 bases, with 12 bases sitting between them. CDR1 is SQVTM and CDR2 is ANQGSEA in the germline V gene. The CDR3 nucleotides are TGCAGCGCCGAGGGGGGACCTGGAAACACCATATATTTT. Its protein product is CSAEGGPGNTIYF.

This clonotype was recorded many times. The J gene is TRBJ2-3, the V gene TRBV12-3 or TRBV12-4; 7 nucleotides align to TRBD2. The CDR3 sequence is 16 residues long. After removal of 8 bases from V and 1 base from J, the junction contained 12 bases not matched to a gene. CDR3 in amino acids: CASGGGTQAGTDTQYF. CDR3 sequence (DNA): TGTGCCAGCGGGGGGGGTACTCAAGCGGGCACAGATACGCAGTATTTT.

This clonotype was counted many times. The chain joins TRBV12-3 or TRBV12-4 to TRBJ2-2; D is ambiguous. The CDR3 spans 11 residues. V lost 6 bases and J lost 2, with 1 base in between. The chain's CDR3 is CASSNTGELFF. In nucleotides, the CDR3 is TGTGCCAGCAGCAACACCGGGGAGCTGTTTTTT.

The sample holds many counts of this clonotype. The chain uses TRBV2 and TRBJ2-1, with D maybe TRBD2 (5 bases). The germline V gene encodes CDR1 SNHLY and CDR2 FYNNEI. The CDR3 covers 14 residues. Trimming stripped 6 bases from V and 4 bases from J, with 13 bases between. CDR3 in amino acids: CASRTLVGYNEQFF. The CDR3 DNA reads as TGTGCCAGCAGGACACTAGTGGGATACAATGAGCAGTTCTTC. Based on the CDR3 plus reference TRBV2 and TRBJ2-1, the full variable domain is EPEVTQTPSHQVTQMGQEVILRCVPISNHLYFYWYRQILGQKVEFLVSFYNNEISEKSEIFDDQFSVERPDGSNFTLKIRSTKLEDSAMYFCASRTLVGYNEQFFGPGTRLTVL.

This clonotype was counted between two and nine times. J is TRBJ2-1 and V is TRBV12-5; 13 positions match TRBD2. The CDR3 has 20 amino acids. CDR1 LGHNT and CDR2 FRNRAP come from the germline V gene. V dropped 0 bases and J dropped 8; count of bases not matched to a gene: 16. CDR3 DNA sequence: TGTGCTAGTGGTTTGGTGGGACAGGCGACCGGGACTAGCGGGACAGATGAGCAGTTCTTC. Its translation is CASGLVGQATGTSGTDEQFF.

Many counts were recorded for this clonotype. The genes are TRBV25-1 and TRBJ2-1, with TRBD1 identical over 8 bases. The CDR3 contains 15 residues. Germline lookup yields CDR1 MGHDK and CDR2 SYGVNS. J gave up 2 bases and V 2 bases, and 2 bases lay outside the gene matches. Here the CDR3 reads CASSEPGQAYNEQFF. Written as DNA, the CDR3 is TGTGCCAGCAGTGAACCGGGACAGGCCTACAATGAGCAGTTCTTC.

There are a few counts of this clonotype. CDR3 region: CASSQDWTPPTSGANVLTF. For the CDR3, the DNA is TGCGCCAGCAGCCAAGACTGGACCCCTCCCACTTCTGGGGCCAACGTCCTGACTTTC. This rearrangement joins TRBV4-3 to TRBJ2-6; D remains ambiguous. Trimming cost V 0 bases and J 1 base, with 16 bases left between them. CDR3 size: 19 residues. CDR1 is LGHNA, CDR2 YSLEER, per germline.

This rearrangement joins TRBV19 to TRBJ1-2; D remains ambiguous. Germline CDR1 reads LNHDA; CDR2 reads SQIVND (reference sequence). The CDR3 totals 13 residues. V was pared by 3 bases and J by 8 bases, with 13 bases between. CDR3 protein: CASSIEVLEGYTF. The CDR3 DNA reads as TGTGCCAGTAGTATCGAAGTCTTAGAAGGCTACACCTTC.

This clonotype has ten or more counts. The rearrangement joins TRBV5-1 to TRBJ2-3; TRBD2 matches at 7 bases. This CDR3 region has 14 residues. Germline-derived CDR1 and CDR2 are SGHRS and YFSETQ. Trimming at V came to 1 base and at J to 3 bases, leaving 2 bases not matched to a gene. CDR3 loop: CASSLQAGTDTQYF. CDR3 nucleotide sequence: TGCGCCAGCAGCTTGCAAGCGGGAACAGATACGCAGTATTTT.

This clonotype was counted at least ten times. The J gene is TRBJ2-5, the V gene TRBV7-2, with 7 nucleotides matching TRBD2. V trimming: 5 bases; J trimming: 4 bases; junction bases outside the gene matches: 10. Germline V lookup: CDR1 SGHTA, CDR2 FQGNSA. The CDR3 has 15 residues. CDR3 nucleotide sequence: TGTGCCAGCAGCGAAATGGGACTAAGCGGAGAGACCCAGTACTTC. Residues: CASSEMGLSGETQYF.

This clonotype has at least ten counts. The chain couples TRBV10-2 to TRBJ1-1, with a weak D call TRBD1 (5 bases). The CDR3 length is 12 residues. Germline V gives CDR1 WSHSY, CDR2 SAAADI. V was pared by 5 bases and J by 5 bases, with 9 bases between. CDR3 sequence reads: CASSLRQTEAFF. The CDR3 DNA follows: TGCGCCAGCAGTTTGAGACAGACTGAAGCTTTCTTT.

In its sample, this clonotype was seen many times. The gene calls are TRBV28 and TRBJ2-7; 9 nucleotides agree with TRBD1. Germline-derived CDR1 and CDR2 are MDHEN and SYDVKM. This CDR3 contains 15 residues. V shed 1 base and J 1 base; nucleotides not matched to a gene: 2. DNA of the CDR3: TGTGCCAGCAGTTTATTTGGGACAGGGTCCTACGAGCAGTACTTC. Amino acids: CASSLFGTGSYEQYF.

This clonotype has at least ten counts. The chain links TRBV27 to TRBJ2-1; D is perhaps TRBD2 (5 bases). The germline V and J ends were trimmed by 9 bases and 0 bases, with 15 bases remaining between them. The germline gives CDR1 MNHEY, CDR2 SMNVEV (reference sequence). The CDR3 is 15 amino acids. The CDR3 sequence: CASWGANSSYNEQFF. The CDR3 nucleotides are TGTGCCAGTTGGGGAGCGAATAGCTCCTACAATGAGCAGTTCTTC.

This clonotype occurred a few times. The chain combines TRBV3-1 with TRBJ1-2; 7 nucleotides line up with TRBD1. The CDR3 is 17 amino acids. Trimming at V came to 2 bases and at J to 3 bases, leaving 12 bases not matched to a gene. The V gene's germline CDR1 is LGHDT and CDR2 YNNKEL (reference sequence). For the CDR3, the DNA is TGTGCCAGCAGCCAAAGACCTTTCCCAGACAGGGACTATGGCTACACCTTC. Its protein product is CASSQRPFPDRDYGYTF.

The chain has TRBV19 and TRBJ2-5; weak D call: TRBD2 (6 bases). The CDR3 contains 16 residues. Per the germline V gene, CDR1 is LNHDA and CDR2 is SQIVND (reference sequence). V gave up 7 bases and J gave up 5 bases, with 23 bases separating them. CDR3 sequence reads: CASTLTHGRGYETQYF. DNA for the CDR3: TGTGCCAGTACACTGACCCACGGGAGAGGGTATGAGACCCAGTACTTC.

This clonotype has at least ten counts. The chain recombines TRBV29-1 with TRBJ2-1; D uncertain. The length of the CDR3 is 14 residues. Trimming removed 4 bases at V and 9 bases at J, with 19 bases between. Germline V gene lookup returns CDR1 SQVTM and CDR2 ANQGSEA. Here the CDR3 reads CSVVDRVGSGEQFF. The CDR3 bases are TGCAGCGTTGTCGACCGAGTGGGATCCGGTGAGCAGTTCTTC.

This clonotype was counted many times. V gene TRBV10-3 combines with J gene TRBJ1-6; no firm D call. The germline gives CDR1 ENHRY, CDR2 SYGVKD. The CDR3 consists of 17 residues. V dropped 0 bases and J dropped 0 bases, with 9 bases sitting between them. DNA of the CDR3: TGTGCCATCAGTGAGTCGGGCCGCAGCTCCTATAATTCACCCCTCCACTTT. Its translation is CAISESGRSSYNSPLHF.

This chain joins TRBV10-3 and TRBJ2-7; D not resolved. CDR3 length: 13 residues. From germline, CDR1 is ENHRY and CDR2 SYGVKD. Trimming left V 1 base short and J 3 bases short, with 7 bases between. CDR3 sequence reads: CAISEYRSYEQYF. CDR3 sequence (DNA): TGTGCCATCAGTGAGTACAGAAGCTACGAGCAGTACTTC.

Concerning this clonotype itself: A single base separates this from a much larger clone, so it may be a read error. The chain couples TRBV20-1 to TRBJ2-3; TRBD1 aligns across 8 bases. Per the germline V gene, CDR1 is DFQATT and CDR2 is SNEGSKA (reference sequence). Unmatched junction bases numbered 9, after V lost 2 bases and J lost 5 bases. CDR3 length equals 15 residues. DNA of the CDR3: TGCAGTGCTAGAAATTTGGACAGGGCCGAAGATACGCAGTATTTT. It is translated as CSARNLDRAEDTQYF.

Turning to this clonotype: One end of the junction fails to match germline, which may point to a read error. The chain joins TRBV5-4 to TRBJ2-1; TRBD2 matches 9 bases. The CDR3 is 16 amino acids. CDR1 SGHNT and CDR2 YYREEE come from the germline V gene (reference sequence). This CDR3 is CAISLGFLAGYNEQFF. The CDR3 DNA reads as TGTGCCATCAGCTTGGGGTTCCTAGCGGGATACAATGAGCAGTTCTTC.

In its sample, this clonotype was seen many times. This rearrangement joins TRBV27 to TRBJ2-3; TRBD1 matches at 7 bases. V shed 4 bases, J shed 5 bases, and the junction held 0 bases outside the gene matches. The CDR3 length is 12 residues. CDR1 is MNHEY and CDR2 is SMNVEV in the germline V gene (reference sequence). The DNA for the CDR3 is TGTGCCAGCAGTTCAGGGGGAGATACGCAGTATTTT. It codes for CASSSGGDTQYF.

This clonotype was counted at least ten times. The J gene is TRBJ1-5, the V gene TRBV6-6; D is uncertain. V shed 1 base and J shed 6 bases, with 7 bases lying between them. The CDR3 has 13 residues. The germline V gene has CDR1 MNHNY and CDR2 SVGAGI (reference sequence). CDR3 region: CASSYWAGQPQHF. The CDR3 nucleotides are TGTGCCAGCAGTTACTGGGCGGGTCAGCCCCAGCATTTT.